This note documents a single T cell receptor (beta chain) sequence. Its cognate antigen is unknown. The data belong to a study of naive and memory T cell subsets. Study outcomes and limitations: Possibly reflecting memory cells re-expressing CD45RA, a few larger clonotypes occurred in naive repertoires, especially CD8.

Two oligonucleotides, mixed equimolar, formed the beta constant-region primer covering TRBC1 and TRBC2. Four rounds of PCR amplified the ligated cDNA using nested alpha and beta constant-region primers plus SP2. Ligation attached a single-stranded oligonucleotide with a 12-nucleotide UMI and the SP2 primer to the cDNA 3' end. TCRdb re-derived calls from the UMI-ligation and nested PCR reads in MiXCR, one entry per CDR3 protein. The sample lists more than 120,000 distinct CDR3 sequences; approximately 20% were seen once. The TCR comes from a human donor in good health. The sample consisted of naive CD8+ T cells from blood.

The CDR3 here is CACSGREGLYNEQFF. As DNA, the CDR3 is TGTGCCTGCTCTGGGCGGGAGGGCCTTTACAATGAGCAGTTCTTC. The genes are TRBV7-9 and TRBJ2-1; 9 bases match TRBD2. The germline V gene encodes CDR1 SEHNR and CDR2 FQNEAQ (reference sequence). CDR3 length: 15 residues. V lost 11 bases and J lost 4; bases outside the gene matches: 12. The variable domain in full, completed from reference TRBV7-9 and TRBJ2-1, reads DTGVSQNPRHKITKRGQNVTFRCDPISEHNRLYWYRQTLGQGPEFLTYFQNEAQLEKSRLLSDRFSAERPKGSFSTLEIQRTEQGDSAMYLCACSGREGLYNEQFFGPGTRLTVL.